This T cell receptor (beta chain) was sequenced during a study of T-cell reconstitution after alpha-beta-depleted transplantation in children. As for this clonotype: Its antigen remains unidentified.

Unique molecular identifiers featured in how the TCRbeta library was prepared. MiXCR, applied by TCRdb to the PCR reads, yields one record per CDR3 protein. The profile shows 45,000 or so distinct CDR3 sequences, 52% of them singletons. Findings and limits, study-wide: Expanded graft clones numbering several hundred reportedly gave rise to alpha-beta T cells about two months after transplant.

The clonotype was recovered from a boy under two years old with SCID, due to receive a stem cell transplant. The sequences come from peripheral blood, collected before TCRalphabeta/CD19-depleted stem cell transplant.

The CDR3 DNA is TGCGCCAGCAGCCAAGTGGACTCCAGGGTTATGAACACTGAAGCTTTCTTT. As protein: CASSQVDSRVMNTEAFF. V gene TRBV4-1 combines with J gene TRBJ1-1; D possibly corresponds to TRBD1 (5 bases). The CDR3 is 17 residues long. The germline CDR1 and CDR2 sequences are MGHRA and YSYEKL. With 1 base removed from V and 0 bases from J, the gap between germline ends came to 15 bases.